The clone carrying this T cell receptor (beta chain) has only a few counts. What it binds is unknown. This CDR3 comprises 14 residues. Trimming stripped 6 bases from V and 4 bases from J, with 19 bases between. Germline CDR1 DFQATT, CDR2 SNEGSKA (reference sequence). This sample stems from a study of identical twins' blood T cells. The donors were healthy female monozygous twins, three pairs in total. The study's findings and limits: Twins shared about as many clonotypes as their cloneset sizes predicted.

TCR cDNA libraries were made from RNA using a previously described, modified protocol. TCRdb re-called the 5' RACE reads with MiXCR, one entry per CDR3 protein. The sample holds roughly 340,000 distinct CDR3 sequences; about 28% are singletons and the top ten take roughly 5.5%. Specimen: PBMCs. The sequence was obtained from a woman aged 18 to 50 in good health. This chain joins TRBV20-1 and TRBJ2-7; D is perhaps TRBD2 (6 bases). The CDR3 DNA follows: TGCAGTGCCATCCAGGGTAGCGGTGGTTACGAGCAGTACTTC. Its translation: CSAIQGSGGYEQYF.